This is a list of T cell receptor beta chains from one sample in a study of CD8 T cells in ankylosing spondylitis. MiXCR, run by TCRdb on the 5' RACE reads, gives a single entry per CDR3 protein. The sample includes 250,000 to 350,000 distinct CDR3 sequences, less than 25% of them seen just once. Material: blood, either unsorted or a sorted T cell fraction (not recorded which). Source of these receptors: a female donor with ankylosing spondylitis or in good health (not recorded which). CDR3s include the opening cysteine and the closing phenylalanine or tryptophan. Each record gives: clone size, V gene, CDR3 protein. Clone size is not always given. Where it is, it says once, few, many or a class for expanded clones.

abundance: .; v_gene: TRBV7-9; CDR3aa: CASSTSSGANVLTF
abundance: many; v_gene: TRBV12-3/TRBV12-4; CDR3aa: CASSGTSGRPQTQYF
abundance: many; v_gene: TRBV29-1; CDR3aa: CSVGDRVGLQETQYF
abundance: .; v_gene: TRBV14; CDR3aa: CASSQVSLRRPSYEQYF
abundance: many; v_gene: TRBV28; CDR3aa: CASSLGTTGNIQYF
abundance: .; v_gene: TRBV11-2; CDR3aa: CASSPLSGSSYNEQFF
abundance: many; v_gene: TRBV6-5; CDR3aa: CASSYSRLAGTDTQYF
abundance: many; v_gene: TRBV29-1; CDR3aa: CSVGRAGGTGELFF
abundance: .; v_gene: TRBV20-1; CDR3aa: CSARGGRAHTDTQYF
abundance: .; v_gene: TRBV6-2/TRBV6-3; CDR3aa: CASSPDWASGPRQETQYF
abundance: many; v_gene: TRBV29-1; CDR3aa: CSVQQGDEQYF
abundance: many; v_gene: TRBV12-3/TRBV12-4; CDR3aa: CASSRGGLETQYF
abundance: few; v_gene: TRBV7-2; CDR3aa: CASSLMSGTGIEKLFF
abundance: .; v_gene: TRBV6-2/TRBV6-3; CDR3aa: CASSYSLGSGSQQYF
abundance: few; v_gene: TRBV10-3; CDR3aa: CAIRGLAGDEQFF
abundance: many; v_gene: TRBV29-1; CDR3aa: CSVEGGGVSGNTIYF
abundance: few; v_gene: TRBV12-3/TRBV12-4; CDR3aa: CASSFGSGSLDEQFF
abundance: many; v_gene: TRBV12-3/TRBV12-4; CDR3aa: CASNWGVGTEAFF
abundance: few; v_gene: TRBV29-1; CDR3aa: CSSSGSGGGYTF
abundance: .; v_gene: TRBV12-3/TRBV12-4; CDR3aa: CASSFFAGDPGELFF
abundance: .; v_gene: TRBV5-1; CDR3aa: CASSSGLEDTQYF
abundance: few; v_gene: TRBV12-3/TRBV12-4; CDR3aa: CASSLRQGVSTDTQYF
abundance: .; v_gene: TRBV7-8; CDR3aa: CASSLADGSSYNEQFF
abundance: .; v_gene: TRBV4-3; CDR3aa: CASSHWDREVGELFF
abundance: once; v_gene: TRBV20-1; CDR3aa: CSARVIGNEQFF
abundance: .; v_gene: TRBV7-6; CDR3aa: CASSSGLVTDTQYF
abundance: many; v_gene: TRBV20-1; CDR3aa: CSAYDAETQYF